A single T cell receptor (beta chain) is shown here with its context. Sequenced by immunoSEQ multiplex PCR; TCRdb stores in-frame clones only, minus some. The sample includes 150,000 or so clones, around 78% of them seen just once. The data stem from a study of blood T cell repertoires in COVID-19. The CDR3 is made up of 11 amino acids. V was pared by 2 bases and J by 5 bases, with 5 bases between. Germline values: CDR1 DFQATT, CDR2 SNEGSKA (reference sequence). This sequence originates from a man at least 80 years old with acute or convalescent COVID-19. V usage is TRBV20-1 and J usage is TRBJ2-3; D gene unclear. What was sequenced was peripheral blood. CDR3 in amino acids: CSARSIDTQYF. CDR3 sequence (DNA): TGCAGTGCTAGATCAATAGATACGCAGTATTTT.